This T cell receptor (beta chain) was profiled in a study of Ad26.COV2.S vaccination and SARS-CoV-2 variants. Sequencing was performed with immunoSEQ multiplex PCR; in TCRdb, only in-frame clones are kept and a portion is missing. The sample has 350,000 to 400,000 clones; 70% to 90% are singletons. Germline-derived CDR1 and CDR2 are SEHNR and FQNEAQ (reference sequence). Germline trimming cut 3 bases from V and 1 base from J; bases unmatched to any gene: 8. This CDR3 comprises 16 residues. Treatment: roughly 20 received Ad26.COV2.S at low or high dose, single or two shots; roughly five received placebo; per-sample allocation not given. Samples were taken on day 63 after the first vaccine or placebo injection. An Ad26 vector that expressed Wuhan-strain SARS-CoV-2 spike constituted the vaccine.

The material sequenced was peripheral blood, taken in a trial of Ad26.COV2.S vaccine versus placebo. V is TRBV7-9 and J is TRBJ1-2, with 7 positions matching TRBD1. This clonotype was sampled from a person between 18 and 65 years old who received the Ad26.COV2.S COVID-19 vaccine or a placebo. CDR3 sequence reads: CASSLGAGGSNYGYTF. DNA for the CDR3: TGTGCCAGCAGCTTGGGTGCAGGGGGAAGTAACTATGGCTACACCTTC.